This TCR beta chain was found in a study of PD-L1 blockade in urothelial cancer. For the study at large: Patients previously received 0 to 3 chemotherapy regimens. T cell content in blood samples showed a median of approximately 140,000. Analysis of the blood was performed 3 weeks (second dose) and 6 weeks after treatment start.

Germline values: CDR1 DFQATT, CDR2 SNEGSKA (reference sequence). Trimming took off 3 bases at V and 8 bases at J, with 10 bases between the two ends. The CDR3 runs 11 residues. Only in-frame clones appear in the TCRdb table, and some are missing; sequencing was by immunoSEQ multiplex PCR. The table records 85,000 to 130,000 clones, 90% to 95% of them present only once. The TCR sequence derives from a woman aged 80 or older with urothelial cancer. The chain combines TRBV20-1 with TRBJ1-2; D gene unclear. Specimen: PBMCs, collected around atezolizumab (anti-PD-L1) treatment. In DNA, the CDR3 is TGCAGTGCTAGCGAAGGACTCGGCTACACCTTC. It encodes CSASEGLGYTF.